This is a list of T cell receptor beta chains from one sample in a study of identifying expanded T cells in peripheral blood. Profiling relied on immunoSEQ multiplex PCR, and the TCRdb table lists in-frame clones only, not all of them. The sample contains 100,000 or so clones, 88% of which appear only once. The sample comprised blood. Source of these receptors: a person aged 18-70 years in good health. CDR3s include the opening cysteine and the closing phenylalanine or tryptophan. A D gene is named only where the DNA matches it firmly. The size of a clone is reported for some rows only, either as once, few or many, or as a class for expanded clones.

d_call j_call clone_size v_call cdr3_nt cdr3_aa
TRBD1 TRBJ2-1 - TRBV6-1 TGTGCCAGCAGTGCCCTACGGGACAGGCTCTACAATGAGCAGTTCTTC CASSALRDRLYNEQFF
TRBD2 TRBJ2-2 - TRBV11-3 TGTGCCAGCAGCTCGCCCAGGACTAGCGGGAGGTTCGGCACCGGGGAGCTGTTTTTT CASSSPRTSGRFGTGELFF
- TRBJ2-3 - TRBV29-1 TGCAGCGCTCAGGGTACAACAGATACGCAGTATTTT CSAQGTTDTQYF
TRBD2 TRBJ2-5 - TRBV23-1 TGCGCCAGCAGTCAATGCGGGGGACGGGAGACCCAGTACTTC CASSQCGGRETQYF
- TRBJ2-2 - TRBV7-9 TGTGCCAGCAGCTTATCCGGAACCGGGGAGCTGTTTTTT CASSLSGTGELFF
TRBD1 TRBJ2-1 - TRBV14 TGTGCCAGCAGCCCTTATACAGGGGTTGCCTACAATGAGCAGTTCTTC CASSPYTGVAYNEQFF
TRBD2 TRBJ2-3 - TRBV30 TGTGCCTGGAGTGTGGGGACTAGCGGGAGCCTGAGCACAGATACGCAGTATTTT CAWSVGTSGSLSTDTQYF
- TRBJ2-2 - TRBV5-1 TGCGCCAGCAGCTGGGGGACGGGGATCGGGGAGCTGTTTTTT CASSWGTGIGELFF
- TRBJ1-2 - TRBV7-2 TGTGCCAGCAGCTTAGACGTACCCCGGGGATATGGCTACACCTTC CASSLDVPRGYGYTF
TRBD1 TRBJ2-5 - TRBV29-1 TGCAGCGCCGCGGTAGGGCAGGGGGTGTCCCTCCAAGAGACCCAGTACTTC CSAAVGQGVSLQETQYF
- TRBJ2-1 - TRBV7-3 TGTGCCAGCACCTGGGGGGGCTCCCCCTACAATGAGCAGTTCTTC CASTWGGSPYNEQFF
TRBD1 TRBJ2-7 - TRBV10-3 TGTGCCATCACATCCGGTGACAGGGGCTACGAGCAGTACTTC CAITSGDRGYEQYF
- TRBJ1-2 few TRBV6-1 TGTGCCAGCAGTGAAGCAGCCGGCGGGAGCCAATTCTATGGCTACACCTTC CASSEAAGGSQFYGYTF
- TRBJ1-3 - TRBV5-1 TGCGCCAGCAGCTTACGGGGGACGACTGGAAACACCATATATTTT CASSLRGTTGNTIYF
- TRBJ2-7 - TRBV5-1 TGCGCCAGCAGCTACGGGACCTACGAGCAGTACTTC CASSYGTYEQYF
TRBD2 TRBJ2-5 - TRBV9 TGTGCCAGCAGCGGGGGACTAGCGGGAGGGTGGGAGACCCAGTACTTC CASSGGLAGGWETQYF
- TRBJ1-5 few TRBV12-2 TGTGCAAGTCGCTCAATCCTGGACAGGGGAAATCAGCCCCAGCATTTT CASRSILDRGNQPQHF
TRBD1 TRBJ2-6 - TRBV5-1 TGCGCCAGCAGCCCACAGGGGTCTGGGGCCAACGTCCTGACTTTC CASSPQGSGANVLTF
- TRBJ2-7 - TRBV15 TGTGCCACCAGCAGGAACAGGGATGGGCAGTACTTC CATSRNRDGQYF
TRBD1 TRBJ1-5 - TRBV19 TGTGCCAGTAGTCCCTCGACAGGGGGCGGCAATCAGCCCCAGCATTTT CASSPSTGGGNQPQHF
TRBD1 TRBJ1-2 - TRBV7-9 TGTGCCAGCAGTCCCGGGACAGGGGTGTATGGCTACACCTTC CASSPGTGVYGYTF
TRBD1 TRBJ2-3 - TRBV5-1 TGCGCCAGCAGCTTGAGAGGGACAGTCACAGATACGCAGTATTTT CASSLRGTVTDTQYF
- TRBJ2-6 - TRBV18 TGTGCCAGCTCACCTTCCTGGGCCAACGTCCTGACTTTC CASSPSWANVLTF
TRBD1 TRBJ1-2 - TRBV2 TGTGCCAGCAACAGGGGAGTTAACTATGGCTACACCTTC CASNRGVNYGYTF
- TRBJ1-2 - TRBV7-9 TGTGCCAGCAGCTTTCCCACTTCCTCCTATGGCTACACCTTC CASSFPTSSYGYTF
- TRBJ1-4 - TRBV19 TGTGCCAGTAGTATACGTGAAAAACTGTTTTTT CASSIREKLFF
- TRBJ2-5 - TRBV11-2 TGTGCCAGCAGCCGACCTGGGGAAGAGACCCAGTACTTC CASSRPGEETQYF
- TRBJ1-1 - TRBV18 TGTGCCAGCTCACCAATACCAGGCGAGAACACTGAAGCTTTCTTT CASSPIPGENTEAFF
- TRBJ1-6 - TRBV2 TGTGCCAGCAACGGAGAAGCCCGATCACCCCTCCACTTT CASNGEARSPLHF
- TRBJ2-3 - TRBV5-4 TGTGCCAGCAGCTTGCAAGGAACAGATACGCAGTATTTT CASSLQGTDTQYF
- TRBJ2-1 - TRBV11-2 TGTGCCAGCAGCTTAATGGGTCAGGGCGATGAGCAGTTCTTC CASSLMGQGDEQFF
- TRBJ2-5 - TRBV18 TGTGCCAGCTCACCACGCGAACCGGGCCCCCTAGGAGAGACCCAGTACTTC CASSPREPGPLGETQYF
- TRBJ1-5 few TRBV30 TGTGCCTGGAGTGTAGGAGGGGCGATTAGCAATCAGCCCCAGCATTTT CAWSVGGAISNQPQHF
- TRBJ2-7 once TRBV6-6 TGTGCCAGCTCGGACCGACTTACCTACGAGCAGTACTTC CASSDRLTYEQYF
- TRBJ1-2 - TRBV15 TGTGCCACCAGCAGAGAGTTGAACAGTGCTTATGGCTACACCTTC CATSRELNSAYGYTF
- TRBJ2-7 - TRBV11-2 TGTGCCAGCAGCGCGACGGGGGGCGGCGAGCAGTACTTC CASSATGGGEQYF
- TRBJ2-2 - TRBV2 TGTGCCAGCAGTGAGGGAGCGAACACCGGGGAGCTGTTTTTT CASSEGANTGELFF
TRBD1 TRBJ1-1 - TRBV11-3 TGTGCCAGCAGCACTGGACAGGGAAACACTGAAGCTTTCTTT CASSTGQGNTEAFF
TRBD1 TRBJ1-5 - TRBV19 TGTGCCACCAACAGGGGGCCGAGGCAGCCCCAGCATTTT CATNRGPRQPQHF
- TRBJ1-4 - TRBV2 TGTGCCAGCTCCCCGAGCCCACAGGGTGTAGGAGAAAAACTGTTTTTT CASSPSPQGVGEKLFF
TRBD1 TRBJ1-1 - TRBV11-3 TGTGCCAGCAGCTCCTACAGGGGCAAAGGCACTGAAGCTTTCTTT CASSSYRGKGTEAFF
TRBD1 TRBJ2-1 - TRBV7-7 TGTGCCAGCAGCCTTGGGACAGGGCTCGATGAGCAGTTCTTC CASSLGTGLDEQFF
TRBD1 TRBJ2-7 - TRBV6-6 TGTGCCAGCAGCCAAAAATCACAGGGGCCGATGGAGCAGTACTTC CASSQKSQGPMEQYF
- TRBJ1-1 - TRBV6-6 TGTGCCAGCAGCCCCAAGGGCCTCACTGAAGCTTTCTTT CASSPKGLTEAFF
- TRBJ2-3 - TRBV9 TGTGCCAGCAGCCCCGCGGTTGGAGATACGCAGTATTTT CASSPAVGDTQYF
TRBD1 TRBJ2-7 - TRBV4-3 TGCGCCAGCTACCTCCTCCCGGACAGGGGGCCCTTCTACGAGCAGTACTTC CASYLLPDRGPFYEQYF
- TRBJ1-5 - TRBV6-5 TGTGCCAGCAGCTCCGACGGATATAGCAATCAGCCCCAGCATTTT CASSSDGYSNQPQHF
- TRBJ2-3 - TRBV19 TGTGCCAGTAGTATAGGTCCGACGGGACCCACAGATACGCAGTATTTT CASSIGPTGPTDTQYF
- TRBJ1-1 medium-sized TRBV25-1 TGTGCCAGCAGTGAATCCGCCGAAGGGGACACTGAAGCTTTCTTT CASSESAEGDTEAFF